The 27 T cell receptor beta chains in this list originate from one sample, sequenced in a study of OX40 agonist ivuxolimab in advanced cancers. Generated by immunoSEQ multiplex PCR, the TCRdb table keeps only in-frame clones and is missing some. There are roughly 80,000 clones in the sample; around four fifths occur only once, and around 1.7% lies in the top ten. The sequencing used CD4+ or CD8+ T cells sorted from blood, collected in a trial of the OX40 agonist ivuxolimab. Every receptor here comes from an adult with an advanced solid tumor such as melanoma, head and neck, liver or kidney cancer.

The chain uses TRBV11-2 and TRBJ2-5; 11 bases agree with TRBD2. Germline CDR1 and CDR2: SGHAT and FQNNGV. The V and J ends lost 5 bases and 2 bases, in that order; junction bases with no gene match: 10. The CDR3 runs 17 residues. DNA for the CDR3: TGTGCCAGCAGCGCGAATGGACTAGCGGGCCAACAAGAGACCCAGTACTTC. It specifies CASSANGLAGQQETQYF.

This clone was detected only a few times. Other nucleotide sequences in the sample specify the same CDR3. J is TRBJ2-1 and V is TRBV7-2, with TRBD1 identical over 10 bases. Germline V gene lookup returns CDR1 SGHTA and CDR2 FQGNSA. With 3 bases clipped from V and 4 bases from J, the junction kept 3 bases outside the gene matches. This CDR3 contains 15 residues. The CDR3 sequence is CASSLGQGPYNEQFF. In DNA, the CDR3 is TGTGCCAGCAGCTTGGGACAGGGGCCTTACAATGAGCAGTTCTTC.

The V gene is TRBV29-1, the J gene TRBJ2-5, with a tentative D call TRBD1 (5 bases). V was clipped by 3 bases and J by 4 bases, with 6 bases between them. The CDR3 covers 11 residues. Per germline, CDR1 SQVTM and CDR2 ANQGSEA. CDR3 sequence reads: CSVDRVETQYF. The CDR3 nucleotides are TGCAGCGTTGACAGGGTAGAGACCCAGTACTTC.

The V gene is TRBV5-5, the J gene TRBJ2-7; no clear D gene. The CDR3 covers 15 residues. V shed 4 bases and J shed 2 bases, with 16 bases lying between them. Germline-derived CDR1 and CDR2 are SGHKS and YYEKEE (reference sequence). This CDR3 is CASSQVWTPPYEQYF. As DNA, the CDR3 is TGTGCCAGCAGCCAAGTTTGGACGCCACCCTACGAGCAGTACTTC. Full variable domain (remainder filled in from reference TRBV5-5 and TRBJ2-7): DAGVTQSPTHLIKTRGQQVTLRCSPISGHKSVSWYQQVLGQGPQFIFQYYEKEERGRGNFPDRFSARQFPNYSSELNVNALLLGDSALYLCASSQVWTPPYEQYFGPGTRLTVT.

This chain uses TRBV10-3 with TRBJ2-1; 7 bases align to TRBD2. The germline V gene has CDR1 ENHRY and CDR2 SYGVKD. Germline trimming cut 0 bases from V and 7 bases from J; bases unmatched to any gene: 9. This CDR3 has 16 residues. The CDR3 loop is CAISESLLAIGNEQFF. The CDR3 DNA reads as TGTGCCATCAGTGAGTCGTTACTAGCGATAGGGAATGAGCAGTTCTTC.

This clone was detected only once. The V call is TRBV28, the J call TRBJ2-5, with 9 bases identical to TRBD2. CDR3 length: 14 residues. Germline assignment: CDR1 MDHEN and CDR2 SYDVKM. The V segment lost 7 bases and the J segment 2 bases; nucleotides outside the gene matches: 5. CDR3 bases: TGTGCCAGCAACGAGCGGGGGGAACAAGAGACCCAGTACTTC. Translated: CASNERGEQETQYF.

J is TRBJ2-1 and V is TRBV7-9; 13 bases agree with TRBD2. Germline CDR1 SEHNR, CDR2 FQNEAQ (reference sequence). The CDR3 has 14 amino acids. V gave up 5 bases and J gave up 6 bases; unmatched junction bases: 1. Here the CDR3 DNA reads TGTGCCAGCAGCCGACTAGCGGGGGGCAATGAGCAGTTCTTC. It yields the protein CASSRLAGGNEQFF.

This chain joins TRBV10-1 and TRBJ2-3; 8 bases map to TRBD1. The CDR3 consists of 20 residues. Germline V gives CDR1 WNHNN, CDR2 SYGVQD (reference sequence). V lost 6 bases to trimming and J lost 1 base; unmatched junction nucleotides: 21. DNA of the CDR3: TGCGCCAGCAGCCGGGACAGGACCTCTAAACAAGCCCCATGCACAGATACGCAGTATTTT. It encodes CASSRDRTSKQAPCTDTQYF.

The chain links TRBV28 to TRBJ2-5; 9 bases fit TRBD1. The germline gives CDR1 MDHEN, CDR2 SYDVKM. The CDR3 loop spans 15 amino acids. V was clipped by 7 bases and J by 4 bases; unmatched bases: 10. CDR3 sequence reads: CASTYQTGGVETQYF. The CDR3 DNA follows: TGTGCCAGCACCTACCAAACAGGGGGCGTAGAGACCCAGTACTTC.

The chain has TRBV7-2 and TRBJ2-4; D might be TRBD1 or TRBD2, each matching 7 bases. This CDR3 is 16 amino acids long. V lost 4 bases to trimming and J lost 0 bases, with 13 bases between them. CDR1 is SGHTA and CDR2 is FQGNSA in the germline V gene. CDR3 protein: CASSSGGALAKNIQYF. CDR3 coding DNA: TGTGCCAGCAGCTCAGGGGGGGCCCTAGCCAAAAACATTCAGTACTTC.

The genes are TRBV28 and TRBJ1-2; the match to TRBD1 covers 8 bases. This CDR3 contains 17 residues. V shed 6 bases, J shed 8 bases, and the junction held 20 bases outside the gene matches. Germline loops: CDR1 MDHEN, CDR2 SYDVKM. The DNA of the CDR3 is TGTGCCAGCAGCCCCTTTACAGGGGGTCCAGAGCTACGCGGCTACACCTTC. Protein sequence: CASSPFTGGPELRGYTF.

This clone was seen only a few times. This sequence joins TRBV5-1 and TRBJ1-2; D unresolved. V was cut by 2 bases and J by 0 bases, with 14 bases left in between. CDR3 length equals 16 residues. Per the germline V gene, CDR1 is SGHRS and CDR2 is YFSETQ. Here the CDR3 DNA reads TGCGCCAGCAGCTTCGGGAAGGCGGAAACTAACTATGGCTACACCTTC. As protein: CASSFGKAETNYGYTF.

The CDR3 coding sequence is TGTGCCAGCAGTAATGACAGGGATGTTTATCAGCCCCAGCATTTT. This sequence encodes CASSNDRDVYQPQHF. J is TRBJ1-5 and V is TRBV6-1; 7 bases are a match to TRBD1. Trimming removed 5 bases from V and 5 bases from J; junction bases left unmatched: 9. The germline V gene encodes CDR1 MNHNS and CDR2 SASEGT. The CDR3 extends over 15 amino acids.

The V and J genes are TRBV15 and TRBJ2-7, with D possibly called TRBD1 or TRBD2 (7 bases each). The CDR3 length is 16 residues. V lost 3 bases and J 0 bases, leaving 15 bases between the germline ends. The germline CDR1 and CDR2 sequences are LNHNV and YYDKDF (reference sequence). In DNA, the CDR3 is TGTGCCACCAGCAGGGCTGGGAGGGGGCACTCCTACGAGCAGTACTTC. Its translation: CATSRAGRGHSYEQYF.

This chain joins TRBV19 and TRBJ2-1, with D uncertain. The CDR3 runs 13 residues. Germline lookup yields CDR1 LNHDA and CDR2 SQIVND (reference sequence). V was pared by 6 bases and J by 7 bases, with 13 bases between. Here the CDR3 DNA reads TGTGCCAGTAGCTTCACCGTTGTGAATGAGCAGTTCTTC. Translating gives CASSFTVVNEQFF.

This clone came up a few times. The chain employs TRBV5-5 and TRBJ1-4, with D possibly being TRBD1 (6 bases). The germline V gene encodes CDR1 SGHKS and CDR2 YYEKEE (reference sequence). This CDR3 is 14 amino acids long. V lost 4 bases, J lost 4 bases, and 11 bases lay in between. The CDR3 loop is CASSLRGGNEKLFF. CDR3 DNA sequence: TGTGCCAGCAGCCTCAGGGGAGGTAATGAAAAACTGTTTTTT.

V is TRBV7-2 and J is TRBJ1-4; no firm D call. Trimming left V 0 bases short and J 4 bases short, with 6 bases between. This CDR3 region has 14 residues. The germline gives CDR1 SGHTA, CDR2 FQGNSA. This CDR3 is CASSLAGINEKLFF. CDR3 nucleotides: TGTGCCAGCAGCTTAGCAGGGATTAATGAAAAACTGTTTTTT.

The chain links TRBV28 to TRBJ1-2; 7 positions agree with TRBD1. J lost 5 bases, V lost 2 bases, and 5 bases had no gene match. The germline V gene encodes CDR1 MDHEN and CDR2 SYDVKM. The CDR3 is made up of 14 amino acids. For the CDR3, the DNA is TGTGCCAGCAGTTTACGCCAGGGGGTTTATGGCTACACCTTC. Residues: CASSLRQGVYGYTF.

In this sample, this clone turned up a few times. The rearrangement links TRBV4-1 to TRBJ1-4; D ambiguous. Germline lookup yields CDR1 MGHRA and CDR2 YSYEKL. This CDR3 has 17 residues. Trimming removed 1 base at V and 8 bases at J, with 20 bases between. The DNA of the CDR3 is TGCGCCAGCAGCCAAGTCGTCCGGACGGCCGCTCTAGAAAAACTGTTTTTT. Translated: CASSQVVRTAALEKLFF.

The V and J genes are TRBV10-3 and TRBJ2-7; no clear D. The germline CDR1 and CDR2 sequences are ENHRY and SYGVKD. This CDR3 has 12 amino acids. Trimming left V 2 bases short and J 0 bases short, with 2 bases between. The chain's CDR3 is CAISEPSYEQYF. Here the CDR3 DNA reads TGTGCCATCAGTGAGCCCTCCTACGAGCAGTACTTC.

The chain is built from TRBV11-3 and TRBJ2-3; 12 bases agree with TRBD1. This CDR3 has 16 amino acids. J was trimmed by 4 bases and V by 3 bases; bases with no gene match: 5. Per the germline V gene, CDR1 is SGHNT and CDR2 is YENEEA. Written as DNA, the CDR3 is TGTGCCAGCAGCTTTGGGGGACAGGGGGCGTCAGATACGCAGTATTTT. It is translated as CASSFGGQGASDTQYF.

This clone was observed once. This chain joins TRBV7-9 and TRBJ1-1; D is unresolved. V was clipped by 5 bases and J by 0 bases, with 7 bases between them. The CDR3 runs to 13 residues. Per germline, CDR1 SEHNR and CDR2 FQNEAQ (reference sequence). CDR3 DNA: TGTGCCAGCAGCCAACTTCTGAACACTGAAGCTTTCTTT. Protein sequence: CASSQLLNTEAFF.

CDR3 DNA sequence: TGTGCCAGCAGTGGCCGGACACCTAGCACAGATACGCAGTATTTT. Protein sequence: CASSGRTPSTDTQYF. The chain carries TRBV6-1 and TRBJ2-3; the D gene is possibly TRBD1 (5 bases). Trimming took off 4 bases at V and 0 bases at J, with 11 bases between the two ends. The CDR3 spans 15 residues. Germline values: CDR1 MNHNS, CDR2 SASEGT.

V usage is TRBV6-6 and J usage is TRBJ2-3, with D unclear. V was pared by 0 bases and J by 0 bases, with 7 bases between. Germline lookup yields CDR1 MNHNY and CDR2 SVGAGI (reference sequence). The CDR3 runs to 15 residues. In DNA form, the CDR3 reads TGTGCCAGCAGTTACTCGACCAGGAGCACAGATACGCAGTATTTT. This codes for CASSYSTRSTDTQYF.

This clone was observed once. The CDR3 loop is CASGPEGMALHF. CDR3 nucleotide sequence: TGTGCCAGCGGACCGGAGGGGATGGCCCTCCACTTT. The rearrangement links TRBV11-2 to TRBJ1-6, with D tentatively TRBD1 (5 bases). Trimming took 8 bases from V and 14 from J, leaving 16 bases between them. There are 12 residues in the CDR3. The germline gives CDR1 SGHAT, CDR2 FQNNGV.

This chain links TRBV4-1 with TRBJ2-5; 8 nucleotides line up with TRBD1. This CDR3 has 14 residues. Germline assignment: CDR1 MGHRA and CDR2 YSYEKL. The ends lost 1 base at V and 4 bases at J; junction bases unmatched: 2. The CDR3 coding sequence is TGCGCCAGCAGCCAAGCCGACAGGGGAGAGACCCAGTACTTC. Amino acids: CASSQADRGETQYF.

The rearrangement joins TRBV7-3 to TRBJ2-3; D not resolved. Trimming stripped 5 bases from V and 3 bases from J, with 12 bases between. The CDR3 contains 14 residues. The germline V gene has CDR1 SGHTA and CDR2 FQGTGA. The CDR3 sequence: CASSPAAGTDTQYF. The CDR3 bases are TGTGCCAGCAGCCCAGCCGCCGGGACAGATACGCAGTATTTT.